This entry is about one T cell receptor beta chain. Its specificity is unknown. The read falls 3 residues short of the CDR3 end, and the missing part is taken from the germline J gene. TCRdb's table, derived via immunoSEQ multiplex PCR, lists solely in-frame clones and lacks some. The specimen's table records around 33,000 clones. The sample is drawn from a study of Tregs in tolerant kidney transplant recipients. In the study overall: Mixed chimerism was transient after nonmyeloablative marrow transplants from related graft donors.

Study-level findings and limits: Tregs expanded with activated donor B cells seemed most donor-specific.

The germline V gene encodes CDR1 DFQATT and CDR2 SNEGSKA (reference sequence). V shed 6 bases and J shed 0 bases, with 10 bases lying between them. The CDR3 loop spans 13 amino acids. The sequencing here drew on CD8+ T cells from blood, taken before the transplant. V usage is TRBV20-1 and J usage is TRBJ2-3, with a tentative D call TRBD1 (6 bases). The source is a human donor who received a combined kidney and bone marrow transplant. CDR3: CSANGQSTDTQYF. The part of the CDR3 DNA that was read is TGCAGTGCGAACGGACAGAGCACAGATACG.